This T cell receptor (beta chain) stems from a study of shared clonotypes between healthy human individuals. Regarding the study as a whole: Exclusively blood specimens were collected; tissue repertoires likely differ.

V was trimmed by 4 bases and J by 6 bases, leaving 6 bases between them. The CDR3 loop spans 11 amino acids. Germline-derived CDR1 and CDR2 are MNHNY and SVGAGI (reference sequence). This clone came up once. The antigen is not known. Naive CD8 cells were CD45RO-negative, positively selected for CCR7, excluding terminally differentiated effector memory CD45RA+ cells. Every contributor of samples was a Caucasian grown-up residing in Nashville, Tennessee. Repertoires were generated with immunoSEQ multiplex PCR, while TCRdb's copy carries only in-frame clones and drops some. The table records some 2.1 million clones, around 96% of them present only once.

This chain links TRBV6-6 with TRBJ1-1; D is unresolved. This sequence originates from a man younger than 35 in good health. Sequenced input: naive CD8+ T cells sorted from blood. CDR3 sequence: CASSWTPEAFF. DNA of the CDR3: TGTGCCAGCAGTTGGACCCCTGAAGCTTTCTTT.